This T cell receptor (beta chain) was recovered during a study of regulatory T cells in long-lasting Graves disease. With iRepertoire HTBI primers and Arm-PCR of CDR3 regions, TCR beta libraries were built. From the multiplex PCR reads, TCRdb called clonotypes with MiXCR, one entry per CDR3 protein. The sample gives 400,000 to 450,000 distinct CDR3 sequences, more than 12% of which show up once; around 15% is in the top ten. V dropped 5 bases and J dropped 7 bases, with 18 bases sitting between them. CDR1 is MDHEN, CDR2 SYDVKM, per germline. The CDR3 covers 15 residues. Time point denoted: newly diagnosed GD, antithyroid drugs for less than 3 months. Making the TCR library involved RNA that had been extracted from PBMCs. These data were also filed under a second study, of T cells in Graves' hyperthyroidism and ophthalmopathy.

This sequence was found in a woman aged 25 to 39 with Graves disease. This sequence joins TRBV28 and TRBJ2-1; D might be TRBD1 or TRBD2, each matching 5 bases. The material sequenced was peripheral blood mononuclear cells (PBMCs), taken at new diagnosis, from a patient treated with antithyroid drugs. This CDR3 reads CASSASRDPRNEQFF. The CDR3 nucleotides are TGTGCCAGCAGTGCCTCCCGGGACCCGCGGAATGAGCAGTTCTTC.